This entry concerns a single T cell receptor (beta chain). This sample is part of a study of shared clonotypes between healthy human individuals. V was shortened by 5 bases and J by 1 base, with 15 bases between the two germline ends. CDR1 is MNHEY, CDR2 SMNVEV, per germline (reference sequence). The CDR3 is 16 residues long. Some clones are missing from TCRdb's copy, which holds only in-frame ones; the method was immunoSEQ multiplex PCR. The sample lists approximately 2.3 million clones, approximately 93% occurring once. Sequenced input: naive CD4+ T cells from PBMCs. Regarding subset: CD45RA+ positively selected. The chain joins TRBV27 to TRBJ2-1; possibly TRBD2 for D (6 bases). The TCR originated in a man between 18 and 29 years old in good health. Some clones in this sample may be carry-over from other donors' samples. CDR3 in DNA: TGTGCCAGCAGTCATATATGGGGGGATTCCTACAATGAGCAGTTCTTC. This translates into CASSHIWGDSYNEQFF.